A single sample gave rise to the 15 T cell receptor beta chains below, sequenced in a study of blood T cells in healthy people across ages. PCR was performed a second time for roughly 7 to 11 cycles using a sample-barcoded 5' primer and a J-beta primer mix. TCRdb reprocessed the 5' RACE reads via MiXCR and lists one record per CDR3 protein. The table lists some 1,500,000 distinct CDR3 sequences, roughly 43% of them singletons. The sequenced material came from blood. The source is a woman between 18 and 30 years old in good health.

About this clonotype itself: The conserved phenylalanine or tryptophan is not found at the CDR3 terminus, so this likely reflects a read error. The V and J genes are TRBV20-1 and TRBJ2-4, with TRBD1 matching over 8 bases. This CDR3 is 12 amino acids long. CDR1 is DFQATT and CDR2 is SNEGSKA in the germline V gene (reference sequence). The trim removed 6 bases at V and 12 bases at J, leaving 10 bases unmatched. The CDR3 loop reads CSARQGRLSQYY. CDR3 sequence (DNA): TGCAGTGCCCGACAGGGGCGTCTATCTCAGTACTAC.

V usage is TRBV12-2 and J usage is TRBJ2-7; the table gives TRBD2 as D, unverified against the DNA. TRBV12-2 is labeled a pseudogene. CDR3 size: 18 residues. CDR3 amino acids: CASRLYGPIKDGFYEQYF. The DNA of the CDR3 is TGTGCAAGTCGCTTATATGGCCCGATAAAGGACGGCTTCTACGAGCAGTACTTC.

J is TRBJ2-7 and V is TRBV15; TRBD2 matches 11 bases. CDR1 is LNHNV and CDR2 is YYDKDF in the germline V gene (reference sequence). The CDR3 loop spans 16 amino acids. The ends lost 3 bases at V and 2 bases at J; junction bases unmatched: 6. This chain's CDR3 is CATSRKLAGETYEQYF. The CDR3, as DNA: TGTGCCACCAGCAGGAAACTAGCGGGGGAAACCTACGAGCAGTACTTC.

Remarks on this clonotype: The CDR3 carries no conserved terminal phenylalanine or tryptophan, so it likely arises from a read error. J is TRBJ1-4 and V is TRBV3-1; D might be TRBD1 (5 bases). The CDR3 loop spans 18 amino acids. CDR1 and CDR2 (germline): LGHDT, YNNKEL (reference sequence). Trimming took 5 bases from V and 3 from J, leaving 22 bases between them. CDR3 region: CASSGGAESRGPNEKLFL. The CDR3 nucleotides are TGTGCCAGCAGCGGCGGGGCAGAAAGTCGCGGTCCTAATGAAAAACTGTTTCTT.

The rearrangement links TRBV10-2 to TRBJ2-3, with 8 bases fitting TRBD1. Per germline, CDR1 WSHSY and CDR2 SAAADI. The trim removed 3 bases at V and 1 base at J, leaving 6 bases unmatched. The CDR3 sequence is 16 residues long. In DNA form, the CDR3 reads TGCGCCAGCAGTGATCATCAGGGGGCAGGCACAGATACGCAGTATTTT. Residues: CASSDHQGAGTDTQYF.

The chain links TRBV21-1 to TRBJ1-5; TRBD1 was called by the table and not checked on the DNA. TRBV21-1 has pseudogene status. This CDR3 spans 15 amino acids. The DNA of the CDR3 is TGTGCCAGCAGCAAAAGGGAAACAGGGAACCAGCCCCAGCATTTT. Its translation: CASSKRETGNQPQHF.

At least ten counts were recorded for this clonotype. The rearrangement links TRBV13 to TRBJ2-7; D ambiguous. The CDR3 runs 15 residues. CDR1 and CDR2 (germline): PRHDT, FYEKMQ (reference sequence). Trimming took 1 base from V and 0 from J, leaving 10 bases between them. The CDR3 DNA reads as TGTGCCAGCAGCTTAGCAGAGGATCTCTCCTACGAGCAGTACTTC. Translation: CASSLAEDLSYEQYF.

This clonotype was found a few times. This sequence joins TRBV6-1 and TRBJ1-2; 8 bases map to TRBD1. V gave up 1 base and J gave up 7 bases; unmatched junction bases: 5. This CDR3 has 14 amino acids. Germline CDR1 and CDR2: MNHNS and SASEGT. In nucleotides, the CDR3 is TGTGCCAGCAGTGAAGTGCGGACAGGGTTTGGCTACACCTTC. Translated: CASSEVRTGFGYTF.

This clonotype was counted only a few times. The V gene is TRBV12-3 or TRBV12-4, the J gene TRBJ1-5, with TRBD1 as a possible D gene (5 bases). CDR3 size: 15 residues. The V end lost 4 bases, the J end lost 0 bases, and 10 bases lay between the germline ends. CDR3 region: CASSWTPYSNQPQHF. As DNA, the CDR3 is TGTGCCAGCAGTTGGACACCTTATAGCAATCAGCCCCAGCATTTT.

This chain links TRBV24-1 with TRBJ2-3; 8 positions agree with TRBD2. The germline V gene encodes CDR1 KGHDR and CDR2 SFDVKD. Losses at the gene ends were 7 bases for V and 4 bases for J; bases not matched to a gene: 3. This CDR3 is built from 13 residues. The CDR3 region has the DNA TGTGCCACCAGCATCGGGGGGGCAGATACGCAGTATTTT. It translates to CATSIGGADTQYF.

The chain uses TRBV6-2 or TRBV6-3 and TRBJ2-1; 10 bases match TRBD2. Germline trimming cut 6 bases from V and 7 bases from J; bases unmatched to any gene: 9. The CDR3 totals 15 residues. CDR1 and CDR2 (germline): MNHEY, SVGEGT. The DNA of the CDR3 is TGTGCCAGCAGCCGCCGAGCGGGAGGGTCAAATGAGCAGTTCTTC. This sequence encodes CASSRRAGGSNEQFF.

Many counts were recorded for this clonotype. This CDR3 is CASSGGNTEAFF. CDR3 coding DNA: TGTGCCAGCAGTGGGGGGAACACTGAAGCTTTCTTT. The rearrangement links TRBV28 to TRBJ1-1; D possibly corresponds to TRBD1 (5 bases). The germline V gene encodes CDR1 MDHEN and CDR2 SYDVKM. V was trimmed by 5 bases and J by 1 base, leaving 5 bases between them. This CDR3 has 12 amino acids.

This clonotype showed up just a few times. The J gene is TRBJ2-7, the V gene TRBV29-1; D may match TRBD1 or TRBD2 (5 bases each). Germline CDR1 reads SQVTM; CDR2 reads ANQGSEA. V lost 7 bases and J 2 bases, leaving 15 bases between the germline ends. The CDR3 totals 13 residues. CDR3 nucleotide sequence: TGCAGCGCGTCCCGGGACGGCACCTACGAGCAGTACTTC. Translating it yields CSASRDGTYEQYF.

The CDR3 coding sequence is TGCAGTGCCTCCGCCAGGAATGACTATGGCTACACCTTC. Protein product: CSASARNDYGYTF. This chain uses TRBV20-1 with TRBJ1-2; no definite D call. Germline loops: CDR1 DFQATT, CDR2 SNEGSKA (reference sequence). The CDR3 consists of 13 residues. V was cut by 6 bases and J by 3 bases, with 14 bases left in between.

This clonotype showed up just a few times. CDR3 bases: TGCGCCAGCAGCTTAGCGTCTAGCGGGAGGTCCTACGAGCAGTACTTC. As protein: CASSLASSGRSYEQYF. This chain connects TRBV5-1 to TRBJ2-7; 11 nucleotides align to TRBD2. With 2 bases clipped from V and 1 base from J, the junction kept 5 bases outside the gene matches. This CDR3 spans 16 amino acids. Germline V lookup: CDR1 SGHRS, CDR2 YFSETQ.